This TCR beta chain comes out of a study of cytomegalovirus exposure and HLA in healthy donors. This clone was counted a few times. The antigen is not known. Trimming at V came to 3 bases and at J to 4 bases, leaving 2 bases not matched to a gene. This CDR3 is 13 amino acids long. CDR1 is SQVTM, CDR2 ANQGSEA, per germline. 60 Vbeta and 13 Jbeta primers were used in PCR. The data were produced by immunoSEQ multiplex PCR, yet TCRdb's version contains in-frame clones alone and is incomplete. Of some 160,000 clones in the sample, roughly 80% were seen once. Study-wide points: In an earlier analysis, about 87% or about 30%: the productive usage of most TCR beta V segments.

The sequence was collected from a man aged 45-65 years in good health and CMV-seropositive. What was sequenced was PBMCs. The chain has TRBV29-1 and TRBJ1-2, with 10 bases fitting TRBD1. DNA of the CDR3: TGCAGCGTTGAGACAGGGGGCGGCTATGGCTACACCTTC. Amino acid sequence: CSVETGGGYGYTF. The whole variable domain, remainder taken from reference TRBV29-1 and TRBJ1-2, is SAVISQKPSRDICQRGTSLTIQCQVDSQVTMMFWYRQQPGQSLTLIATANQGSEATYESGFVIDKFPISRPNLTFSTLTVSNMSPEDSSIYLCSVETGGGYGYTFGSGTRLTVV.